The clone carrying this TCR beta chain has more than one count but fewer than ten. The source of the sample is a study of T cells in Graves' hyperthyroidism and ophthalmopathy. The investigators amplified TCR beta CDR3 regions from RNA transcripts. The study used the HTBI primer set for a first-round RT-PCR of the TCR CDR3. TCRdb recomputed calls from the multiplex PCR reads with MiXCR, one row per CDR3 protein. The table shows approximately 640,000 distinct CDR3 sequences, with less than 45% occurring only once. The clonotype originates from an adult man with Graves' disease, either hyperthyroidism or ophthalmopathy (not recorded which). Sequences were obtained from peripheral blood or thyroid tissue (not recorded which).

The DNA for the CDR3 is TGTGCCATCGCTGAGGTCGTTGGTTCTATCTATGGCTACACCTTC. Encoded protein: CAIAEVVGSIYGYTF. The chain recombines TRBV10-3 with TRBJ1-2; D remains ambiguous. V lost 8 bases and J lost 4, with 20 bases in between. Germline lookup yields CDR1 ENHRY and CDR2 SYGVKD. CDR3 length: 15 residues.